The 21 T cell receptor beta chains given below trace back to one sample, sequenced in a study of blood T cell repertoires in COVID-19. This table comes from immunoSEQ multiplex PCR, and its TCRdb copy is limited to in-frame clones, with some not included. The profile covers approximately 81,000 clones, with around 91% appearing a single time and less than 15% taken by the ten largest. Sequencing was performed on peripheral blood. The source of these receptors is a man aged 70 or older with active or convalescent COVID-19.

This chain links TRBV7-3 with TRBJ2-1; TRBD1 might be the D (6 bases). Between the trimmed V and J ends, which lost 2 bases and 2 bases, there was a span of 25 bases. This CDR3 comprises 20 residues. Germline V gives CDR1 SGHTA, CDR2 FQGTGA. CDR3 loop: CASSLVLGQHYLEPYNEQFF. The CDR3 region has the DNA TGTGCCAGCAGCTTAGTGCTTGGACAGCATTACCTAGAGCCCTACAATGAGCAGTTCTTC.

The V call is TRBV30, the J call TRBJ1-6; D is uncertain. The germline V and J ends were trimmed by 3 bases and 5 bases, with 20 bases remaining between them. CDR1 is GTSNPN, CDR2 SVGIG, per germline (reference sequence). The CDR3 is 17 residues long. Here the CDR3 reads CAWRKMTKKWDNSPLHF. The CDR3 nucleotides read TGTGCCTGGAGAAAGATGACAAAAAAATGGGATAATTCACCCCTCCACTTT.

V is TRBV6-5 and J is TRBJ1-4; D is uncertain. Trimming shortened V by 6 bases and J by 10 bases, and 21 bases separated the two germline ends. Per the germline V gene, CDR1 is MNHEY and CDR2 is SVGAGI. The CDR3 contains 15 residues. In nucleotides, the CDR3 is TGTGCCAGCAGACCAGGAACAAAAAAAGTCGGAAAACTGTTTTTT. It codes for CASRPGTKKVGKLFF.

The chain joins TRBV3-1 (or the pseudogene TRBV3-2) to TRBJ1-1, with D possibly being TRBD1 (5 bases). The CDR3 consists of 15 residues. Germline assignment: CDR1 LGHDT and CDR2 YNNKEL (reference sequence). Deletions cut 0 bases from V and 1 base from J, with 9 bases between. This CDR3 reads CASSQDGQGNTEAFF. The CDR3 region has the DNA TGTGCCAGCAGCCAAGACGGGCAGGGGAACACTGAAGCTTTCTTT.

The J gene is TRBJ1-1, the V gene TRBV7-9; 8 bases map to TRBD1. The V gene end was trimmed by 5 bases and the J gene end by 10 bases; junction bases not matched to a gene: 3. CDR3 size: 11 residues. The germline V gene encodes CDR1 SEHNR and CDR2 FQNEAQ (reference sequence). The CDR3 region is CASSLQGGAFF. CDR3 in DNA: TGTGCCAGCAGCCTACAGGGGGGAGCTTTCTTT.

The chain is built from TRBV28 and TRBJ2-3; 11 nucleotides match TRBD2. This CDR3 has 15 residues. CDR1 and CDR2 (germline): MDHEN, SYDVKM. The V segment lost 4 bases and the J segment 6 bases; nucleotides outside the gene matches: 6. The CDR3 DNA reads TGTGCCAGCAGTTCTAGCGGGGGGCCCCGGGATACGCAGTATTTT. It specifies CASSSSGGPRDTQYF.

The CDR3 sequence is CASSGRSGGGAYNEQFF. The CDR3, as DNA: TGTGCCAGCAGCGGGCGGTCGGGCGGGGGGGCCTACAATGAGCAGTTCTTC. The chain uses TRBV7-2 and TRBJ2-1; 9 bases are shared with TRBD2. CDR3 length: 17 residues. V lost 5 bases to trimming and J lost 2 bases; unmatched junction nucleotides: 10. From germline, CDR1 is SGHTA and CDR2 FQGNSA.

CDR3 in DNA: TGTGCCAGCAGCTGGAGGGGTTCCTACGAGCAGTACTTC. It specifies CASSWRGSYEQYF. V gene TRBV27 combines with J gene TRBJ2-7, with a weak D call TRBD2 (6 bases). With 6 bases removed from V and 1 base from J, the gap between germline ends came to 10 bases. This CDR3 is built from 13 residues. CDR1 and CDR2 (germline): MNHEY, SMNVEV (reference sequence).

CDR3 sequence: CASSPRREQPQHF. The CDR3 bases are TGTGCCAGCTCACCACGGCGGGAACAGCCCCAGCATTTT. The V call is TRBV18, the J call TRBJ1-5; D uncertain. The CDR3 has 13 amino acids. The germline V gene has CDR1 KGHSH and CDR2 LQKENI. V was clipped by 1 base and J by 7 bases, with 8 bases between them.

The chain employs TRBV4-3 and TRBJ2-1; 8 nucleotides line up with TRBD2. With V trimmed by 0 bases and J by 0 bases, 7 bases remained unmatched. This CDR3 is 18 amino acids long. Germline loops: CDR1 LGHNA, CDR2 YSLEER. The CDR3 sequence is CASSQEGVAGSSYNEQFF. The CDR3 DNA follows: TGCGCCAGCAGCCAAGAGGGGGTAGCGGGGAGCTCCTACAATGAGCAGTTCTTC.

J is TRBJ1-1 and V is TRBV4-2; the D gene is possibly TRBD1 (5 bases). CDR1 and CDR2 (germline): LGHNA, YNFKEQ. This CDR3 is built from 15 residues. The ends were cut back, 0 bases at V and 0 bases at J, with 8 bases in the middle. As DNA, the CDR3 is TGTGCCAGCAGCCAAGAACCAGGGCTGAACACTGAAGCTTTCTTT. Its translation is CASSQEPGLNTEAFF.

This clone has just one count. V usage is TRBV11-2 and J usage is TRBJ2-5, with 8 bases aligning to TRBD2. V dropped 2 bases and J dropped 4; count of bases not matched to a gene: 9. CDR1 and CDR2 (germline): SGHAT, FQNNGV. The CDR3 has 16 amino acids. The CDR3 reads CASSLRIAGRGETQYF. As DNA, the CDR3 is TGTGCCAGCAGCTTAAGAATAGCGGGGCGCGGAGAGACCCAGTACTTC.

This chain joins TRBV2 and TRBJ1-2; D may be TRBD1 (5 bases). CDR3 size: 15 residues. V was cut by 8 bases and J by 0 bases, with 16 bases left in between. Germline V gene lookup returns CDR1 SNHLY and CDR2 FYNNEI. CDR3 loop: CASLTEPSANYGYTF. In nucleotides, the CDR3 is TGTGCCAGCCTGACAGAGCCTTCGGCTAACTATGGCTACACCTTC. The full variable domain, its missing parts supplied by reference TRBV2 and TRBJ1-2, is EPEVTQTPSHQVTQMGQEVILRCVPISNHLYFYWYRQILGQKVEFLVSFYNNEISEKSEIFDDQFSVERPDGSNFTLKIRSTKLEDSAMYFCASLTEPSANYGYTFGSGTRLTVV.

The CDR3: CASSPRFGFQEDHEKLFF. DNA of the CDR3: TGTGCCAGCAGCCCCCGGTTCGGATTCCAGGAGGACCATGAAAAACTGTTTTTT. The chain employs TRBV7-6 and TRBJ1-4, with D unresolved. Trimming removed 5 bases from V and 6 bases from J, with 25 bases in between. CDR1 and CDR2 from the germline V gene are SGHVS and FNYEAQ. This CDR3 is 18 amino acids long.

This chain connects TRBV5-8 to TRBJ2-2; D gene uncertain. Germline lookup yields CDR1 SGHTS and CDR2 YDEGEE. Deletions cut 2 bases from V and 2 bases from J, with 4 bases between. This CDR3 spans 13 amino acids. CDR3 DNA: TGTGCCAGCAGCTTAACTAACACCGGGGAGCTGTTTTTT. Amino acids: CASSLTNTGELFF.

This clone was found once. The V gene is TRBV7-2, the J gene TRBJ2-4; D gene uncertain. This CDR3 is 17 amino acids long. The germline V gene encodes CDR1 SGHTA and CDR2 FQGNSA. V lost 1 base and J lost 8, with 21 bases in between. The CDR3 coding sequence is TGTGCCAGCAGCTTAGGACTTTCTCCCGGGTCCGCGGACATTCAGTACTTC. Translated, it gives CASSLGLSPGSADIQYF. The entire variable domain, with the rest obtained from reference TRBV7-2 and TRBJ2-4, is as follows: GAGVSQSPSNKVTEKGKDVELRCDPISGHTALYWYRQSLGQGLEFLIYFQGNSAPDKSGLPSDRFSAERTGGSVSTLTIQRTQQEDSAVYLCASSLGLSPGSADIQYFGAGTRLSVL.

The gene calls are TRBV2 and TRBJ1-6; D is unclear. Trimming shortened V by 6 bases and J by 9 bases, and 6 bases separated the two germline ends. This CDR3 contains 11 residues. Germline values: CDR1 SNHLY, CDR2 FYNNEI. The CDR3 reads CASSLSSPLHF. CDR3 in DNA: TGTGCCAGCAGCCTCTCTTCACCCCTCCACTTT.

This chain joins TRBV30 and TRBJ2-7, with D possibly being TRBD1 (6 bases). The germline CDR1 and CDR2 sequences are GTSNPN and SVGIG (reference sequence). V was shortened by 5 bases and J by 0 bases, with 20 bases between the two germline ends. The CDR3 runs to 16 residues. CDR3 DNA sequence: TGTGCCTGGGGGGGACCCCGGACAGAAAGCTCCTACGAGCAGTACTTC. It translates to CAWGGPRTESSYEQYF.

The rearrangement joins TRBV7-2 to TRBJ2-3; TRBD1 might be the D (5 bases). The germline V gene has CDR1 SGHTA and CDR2 FQGNSA. CDR3 length: 15 residues. The V end lost 1 base, the J end lost 4 bases, and 12 bases lay between the germline ends. In DNA, the CDR3 is TGTGCCAGCAGCTTAGTGGGGCAGGGCGCAGATACGCAGTATTTT. Protein: CASSLVGQGADTQYF.

The chain is built from TRBV9 and TRBJ1-3; TRBD1 is a possible D gene (5 bases). CDR3 length equals 15 residues. Per the germline V gene, CDR1 is SGDLS and CDR2 is YYNGEE. The V end lost 3 bases, the J end lost 7 bases, and 17 bases lay between the germline ends. The CDR3 DNA is TGTGCCAGCAGCGGGCAGGGAAGCCCTAAGAACACCATATATTTT. Its protein product is CASSGQGSPKNTIYF.

The rearrangement links TRBV5-1 to TRBJ1-6; 7 positions agree with TRBD1. Germline CDR1 reads SGHRS; CDR2 reads YFSETQ. This CDR3 is 15 amino acids long. V dropped 4 bases and J dropped 8; count of bases not matched to a gene: 9. The CDR3 sequence: CASSGTVSVYSPLHF. As DNA, the CDR3 is TGCGCCAGCAGCGGGACAGTCTCAGTTTATTCACCCCTCCACTTT. Full variable domain (rest looked up from reference TRBV5-1 and TRBJ1-6): KAGVTQTPRYLIKTRGQQVTLSCSPISGHRSVSWYQQTPGQGLQFLFEYFSETQRNKGNFPGRFSGRQFSNSRSEMNVSTLELGDSALYLCASSGTVSVYSPLHFGNGTRLTVT.